This T cell receptor beta chain derives from a study of blood T cell repertoires in COVID-19 (TCRdb year 2020). As for the study more broadly: The collaborator samples originated in the United States, Italy and Spain and spanned the acute and convalescent phases of COVID-19. The repertoires were made available in a free public database intended to serve as a resource for research on the immune response to SARS-CoV-2. The prospective study material was composed of cDNA or gDNA derived from T cells, B-cell-depleted T cells, or PBMCs. Nearly every sample came with metadata listing a de-identified subject ID, COVID-19 status, age in years and sex. The dataset comprised deeply sampled blood TCRbeta repertoires from subjects exposed to, actively infected with, or recovered from COVID-19. The samples were drawn from the first 160 participants of the ongoing ImmuneRACE study and from 1,200 or so subjects provided by 6 global collaborators. Where available, HLA class I and class II types were taken from metadata supplied by the sample provider and were not determined by assay-based typing. The investigation overall reported the following: The quantity of clinical and demographic metadata differed by source and by participant and was supplied without curation.

With regard to this clone: Its antigen has not been determined. Per-base quality was not reported, and no clone a single base away is much larger than it.

The immunoSEQ Assay, a bias-controlled multiplex PCR, was used to amplify TCRbeta CDR3 regions from genomic DNA. In the authors' own workflow: Nucleated cell counts per sample were estimated from amplification of reference gene primers within the assay. Sequence reads were collapsed and filtered to measure the absolute abundance of every unique TCRbeta CDR3 rearrangement. For each sample, productive Simpson clonality was calculated as the square root of Simpson's diversity index across productive rearrangements. Not all clones reach the TCRdb copy of this immuneACCESS table, which keeps in-frame sequences only. Checked studies attribute under half of the gap to unresolved V genes and leave the rest unexplained. D and trimming were read from the DNA, whereas the V and J calls and clone size are those reported in that table. The sample records roughly 200,000 clones, more than 75% of which are singletons. The ten most abundant clones make up roughly 20% of the sample.

One collaborating source in Seattle enrolled patients while the patients were actively infected and followed the patients over time throughout the course of disease. Each collaborating institution followed its own protocols to collect whole blood in K2EDTA tubes. For TCRbeta analysis, collaborators shipped samples as frozen whole blood, isolated PBMCs, or DNA extracted from either of those sample types. The sequence came from a person aged 70 to 85 with COVID-19, enrolled during active disease. Sequenced material: peripheral blood.

This receptor carries the CDR3 CASSLKAGGNNEQFF. The base sequence is TGTGCCAGCAGCTTAAAAGCGGGAGGGAACAATGAGCAGTTCTTC. The rearranged segments are TRBV7-2 and TRBJ2-1, and 10 bases in between align with TRBD2. Compared with germline, V lacks 2 bases and J lacks 5 bases; bases without a gene match: 3. CDR1 and CDR2, looked up from the germline V gene, are SGHTA and FQGNSA. The CDR3 runs 15 residues from the cysteine to the phenylalanine. CDR3 DNA only is kept here, 45 bases in frame from base 1. With the portions outside the CDR3 filled from the reference TRBV7-2 and TRBJ2-1 genes, the complete variable region becomes GAGVSQSPSNKVTEKGKDVELRCDPISGHTALYWYRQSLGQGLEFLIYFQGNSAPDKSGLPSDRFSAERTGGSVSTLTIQRTQQEDSAVYLCASSLKAGGNNEQFFGPGTRLTVL.